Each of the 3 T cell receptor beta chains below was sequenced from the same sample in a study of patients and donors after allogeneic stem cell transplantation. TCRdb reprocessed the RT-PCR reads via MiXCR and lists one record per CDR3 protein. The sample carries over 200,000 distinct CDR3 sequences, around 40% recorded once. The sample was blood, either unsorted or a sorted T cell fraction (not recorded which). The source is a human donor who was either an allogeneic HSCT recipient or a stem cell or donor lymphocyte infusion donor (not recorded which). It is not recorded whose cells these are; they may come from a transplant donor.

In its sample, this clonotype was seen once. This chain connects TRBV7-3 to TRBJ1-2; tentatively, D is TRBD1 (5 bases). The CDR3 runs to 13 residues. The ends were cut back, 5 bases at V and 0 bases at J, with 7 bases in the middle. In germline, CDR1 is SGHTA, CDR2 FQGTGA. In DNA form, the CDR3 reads TGTGCCAGCAGCGCGGGGCCTAACTATGGCTACACCTTC. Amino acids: CASSAGPNYGYTF.

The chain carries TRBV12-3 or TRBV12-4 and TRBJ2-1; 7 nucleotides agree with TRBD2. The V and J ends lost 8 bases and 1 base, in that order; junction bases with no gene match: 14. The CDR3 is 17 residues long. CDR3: CASALRTGGWSYNEQFF. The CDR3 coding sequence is TGTGCCAGCGCCCTTAGAACGGGGGGATGGTCCTACAATGAGCAGTTCTTC.

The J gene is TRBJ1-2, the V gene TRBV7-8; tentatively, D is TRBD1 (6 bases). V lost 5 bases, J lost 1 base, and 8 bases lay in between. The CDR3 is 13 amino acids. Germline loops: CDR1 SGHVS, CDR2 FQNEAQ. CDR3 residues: CASSGQRNYGYTF. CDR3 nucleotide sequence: TGTGCCAGCAGCGGACAGCGTAACTATGGCTACACCTTC.